This TCR beta chain comes out of a study of OX40 agonist ivuxolimab in advanced cancers. Whole-study context: Averaging about 60 years in age, with a range of about 23 to 80, the cohort was about 85% male.

The germline CDR1 and CDR2 sequences are GTSNPN and SVGIG (reference sequence). The CDR3 sequence is 13 residues long. V shed 8 bases and J shed 9 bases, with 20 bases lying between them. With regard to this clone: Its matching antigen is unknown.

General study points: Both blood CD4+ and CD8+ T cells showed clonal growth by week 6 at 0.1 to 3.0 mg/kg.

Some clones are missing from TCRdb's copy, which holds only in-frame ones; the method was immunoSEQ multiplex PCR. Of tens of thousands of clones listed, around 89% are singletons. This specimen was CD4+ or CD8+ T cells sorted from blood, taken in a trial of the OX40 agonist ivuxolimab. This receptor was taken from an adult with an advanced solid tumor such as melanoma, head and neck, liver or kidney cancer. This chain uses TRBV30 with TRBJ2-1, with D possibly being TRBD1 or TRBD2 (5 bases each). CDR3 in amino acids: CAVFQRGHFEQFF. The CDR3, as DNA: TGTGCCGTTTTCCAGAGGGGCCACTTTGAGCAGTTCTTC.